This T cell receptor beta chain was found in a study of shared clonotypes between healthy human individuals (TCRdb year 2020). For context, the study as a whole: The cohort comprised two women and three men aged 18 to 49 years. For each donor, CD4 naive and CD4 memory were each given three plates, CD8 naive was given two plates, and CD8 memory was given one plate. To estimate repertoire size and how much clonotype sharing occurs between individuals, the study deeply sequenced the blood TCR repertoires of several healthy adults. To increase sequencing depth and limit assay-specific biases, different laboratories used diverse techniques to prepare libraries and sequence TCR repertoires. Leukapheresis yielded between about 0.9 and 9 billion PBMCs per donor.

Using the deep immunoSEQ assay, TCR CDR3 regions were amplified from genomic DNA by multiplex PCR. Genomic DNA extracted from each cell subset was distributed evenly over all wells of several immunoSEQ 96-well plates, and each plate served as one replicate. For sorted subsets, about 200 ng genomic DNA, equal to 30,000 to 35,000 T cell genomes, was loaded into each replicate PCR. Purified libraries were quantified with a Qubit 3.0 fluorometer, sized on a Bioanalyzer 2100, and re-quantified with the KAPA Library Quantification kit. Every immunoSEQ 96-well plate was sequenced on a dedicated single-read 150-cycle Illumina NextSeq 550 flow cell. The published analysis was carried out like this. Because the immunoSEQ output included only junctional sequences and no quality scores, the filtering could not be the same as the filtering used for full-length reads. Sequences were annotated with PyIR, a Python wrapper for IgBLAST v1.9, and V/J genes and CDR3 were assigned using IMGT germline references. Reads were filtered out if the reads had weak V/J assignments (E-value above 1e-6), no CDR3, stop codons, out-of-frame junctions, or ambiguous translated residues. A V3J clonotype was defined by an identical inferred V gene, J gene, and CDR3 amino acid sequence. The percentage overlap between two repertoires was calculated by dividing the number of shared unique clonotypes by the size of the smaller repertoire. RTK rarefaction, the Chao1 estimator, and Recon v2.1 estimates of unobserved clonotypes were used to assess repertoire richness. Generation probabilities were computed with OLGA for all TCRbeta clonotypes obtained by the gDNA method from several donors. TCRdb's version of the immuneACCESS table is confined to in-frame rearrangements and falls short of the full clone set. An unresolved V gene accounts for under half of the shortfall where checked; the remainder is of unknown origin. V and J calls and clone size are as listed in that table; D and trimming were resolved from the DNA. The sample table records millions of clones; just over 90% of these occur just once. 0.13% to 0.15% of the sample is held by the ten biggest clonotypes.

Donors were healthy HIV-negative adults with no recently reported acute infections or vaccinations. All donors were Caucasian adults living in Nashville, Tennessee, USA. CD4+ T cells were enriched by magnetic negative selection, after which naive cells were positively selected on CD45RA and the negative fraction was taken as the memory subset. Blood was obtained by leukapheresis, after which PBMCs were separated by Ficoll-Histopaque density gradient centrifugation and cryopreserved in liquid nitrogen vapor phase. Analytical flow cytometry was used to check the purity and quantity of each magnetically sorted T cell population. Genomic DNA was isolated from each sorted fraction and quantified by UV absorbance on a Nanodrop 2000c. General findings and caveats noted by the study authors: Because the study included a small number of donors, the genetic and exposure-history diversity represented was limited. Sampling was restricted to blood, and TCR repertoires in tissues likely differ from the TCR repertoires found in blood. Incomplete sequencing was indicated by rarefaction of sorted-subset datasets, despite the large sequencing depth. Estimated clonotype richness was generally larger for naive than for memory subsets. Higher generation probabilities were observed for clonotypes shared by all four sorted-subset donors than for non-shared clonotypes. When several donors were compared, the shared fraction of clonotypes was 5% to 6.5% for naive CD4, more than 3% for naive CD8, 2% to 2.5% for memory CD4, and 0.4% for memory CD8. Based on pairwise subsampling, the degree of clonotype sharing among donors was expected to be affected by sequencing depth.

Points on this clone: Its recognized antigen is unknown. Base qualities are missing; no much larger clone stands one base away.

The CDR3 sequence holds 14 residues, the cysteine and phenylalanine included. Kept here is only the CDR3 DNA, which spans 42 bases and is read in frame from base 1. For CDR1 and CDR2, the germline V gene (reference sequence) lists LNHDA and SQIVND. Trimming costs V 6 bases and J 1 base, and their ends lie 9 bases apart. The rearrangement combines TRBV19 with TRBJ2-2; confidence is insufficient to name the D gene. This TCR derives from a man between 18 and 29 years old in good health. The specimen sequenced was naive CD4+ T cells sorted from blood. The cell subset or site label, as the study defines it: CD45RA+ positively selected. CDR3 region: CASRSAGNTGELFF. The nucleotide sequence is given as TGTGCCAGTAGGTCGGCAGGGAACACCGGGGAGCTGTTTTTT.